These 11 T cell receptor beta chains were sequenced from one sample in a study of radiation and T cells in renal cell carcinoma. The table came from immunoSEQ multiplex PCR; TCRdb's copy has only in-frame clones and leaves some out. The sample carries about 130,000 clones, 81% recorded once. The sample's time point: blood 2 weeks post-SBRT. Treatment in this sample: 15 Gy SBRT to primary tumor, nephrectomy 4 weeks later. The material was blood, obtained from a patient whose treatment included radiotherapy and nephrectomy. The receptors shown here come from a man in his forties or fifties with renal cell carcinoma.

V gene TRBV7-3 combines with J gene TRBJ1-1; D is ambiguous. The CDR3 consists of 15 residues. The V and J ends lost 3 bases and 1 base respectively, with 12 bases between them. Germline V gene sequence: CDR1 SGHTA, CDR2 FQGTGA. CDR3 in DNA: TGTGCCAGCAGCTTTTTGTCAAACTCGAACACTGAAGCTTTCTTT. The encoded protein is CASSFLSNSNTEAFF.

DNA of the CDR3: TGCGCCAGCTTCAACAGGGGGCGGGACCTCACCGGGGAGCTGTTTTTT. This sequence encodes CASFNRGRDLTGELFF. This sequence joins TRBV5-1 and TRBJ2-2; 9 bases map to TRBD1. The V and J ends lost 7 bases and 4 bases, in that order; junction bases with no gene match: 11. The V gene's germline CDR1 is SGHRS and CDR2 YFSETQ. This CDR3 contains 16 residues.

In DNA, the CDR3 is TGTGCCAGCTCACGAGACGGGGCTTTTACCTACGAGCAGTACTTC. Translation gives CASSRDGAFTYEQYF. The chain combines TRBV18 with TRBJ2-7, with D perhaps matching TRBD1 or TRBD2 (5 bases each). The germline V gene encodes CDR1 KGHSH and CDR2 LQKENI. Deletions cut 4 bases from V and 2 bases from J, with 15 bases between. CDR3 length: 15 amino acids.

The rearrangement links TRBV6-5 to TRBJ1-2; a weak D match, TRBD1 (6 bases). Germline-derived CDR1 and CDR2 are MNHEY and SVGAGI. The germline V and J ends were trimmed by 2 bases and 4 bases, with 17 bases remaining between them. CDR3 size: 16 residues. CDR3 loop: CASSYVRTGGGYGYTF. In DNA form, the CDR3 reads TGTGCCAGCAGTTACGTGAGAACAGGAGGGGGCTATGGCTACACCTTC.

The chain combines TRBV28 with TRBJ2-7; D possibly corresponds to TRBD1 (6 bases). Per the germline V gene, CDR1 is MDHEN and CDR2 is SYDVKM. Trimming took 6 bases from V and 4 from J, leaving 19 bases between them. This CDR3 spans 15 amino acids. The CDR3 nucleotides are TGTGCCAGCAGCCTCTCAGGACAGATAGCTTACGAGCAGTACTTC. Amino acid sequence: CASSLSGQIAYEQYF.

V gene TRBV6-1 combines with J gene TRBJ2-5, with a weak D call TRBD2 (5 bases). The CDR3 has 13 residues. Per the germline V gene, CDR1 is MNHNS and CDR2 is SASEGT. Trimming removed 5 bases from V and 2 bases from J, with 9 bases in between. CDR3 nucleotide sequence: TGTGCCAGCAGTCGGACTGAGCAAGAGACCCAGTACTTC. Translation: CASSRTEQETQYF.

The chain employs TRBV27 and TRBJ2-2; 7 bases are a match to TRBD2. Germline CDR1 is MNHEY and CDR2 is SMNVEV (reference sequence). V lost 3 bases to trimming and J lost 6 bases; unmatched junction nucleotides: 4. CDR3 length: 14 amino acids. The CDR3 sequence is CASSFALAAGELFF. CDR3 coding DNA: TGTGCCAGCAGTTTTGCTCTAGCGGCCGGGGAGCTGTTTTTT.

Notes on this clone: Other DNA sequences of this sample code for an identical CDR3. The CDR3 DNA sequence: TGTGCCAGCAGCTTAGGTGGGGGCACCGGGGAGCTGTTTTTT. Protein: CASSLGGGTGELFF. V gene TRBV7-3 combines with J gene TRBJ2-2, with D tentatively TRBD1 or TRBD2 (5 bases each). V lost 2 bases to trimming and J lost 4 bases, with 8 bases between them. This CDR3 is 14 amino acids long. CDR1 and CDR2 from the germline V gene are SGHTA and FQGTGA.

This clone was seen once. The chain couples TRBV5-1 to TRBJ2-1; 9 bases map to TRBD1. The germline CDR1 and CDR2 sequences are SGHRS and YFSETQ. The CDR3 is 15 amino acids. J was trimmed by 3 bases and V by 4 bases; bases with no gene match: 5. The CDR3 sequence: CASSPRDRDYNEQFF. In nucleotides, the CDR3 is TGCGCCAGCAGCCCGAGGGACAGGGACTACAATGAGCAGTTCTTC.

The chain employs TRBV14 and TRBJ2-6; 7 positions agree with TRBD1. CDR1 is SGHDN, CDR2 FVKESK, per germline. This CDR3 comprises 20 residues. The J segment lost 2 bases and the V segment lost 0 bases, leaving 13 bases of the junction unmatched. The CDR3 nucleotides read TGTGCCAGCAGCCAAGAAGGTAAGGACAGGTTTTTGCCTGGGGCCAACGTCCTGACTTTC. Residues: CASSQEGKDRFLPGANVLTF.

This rearrangement joins TRBV7-9 to TRBJ1-2, with D perhaps TRBD1 (5 bases). In germline, CDR1 is SEHNR, CDR2 FQNEAQ (reference sequence). Trimming left V 8 bases short and J 0 bases short, with 16 bases between. This CDR3 comprises 15 residues. This CDR3 is CASSTLGEANYGYTF. The CDR3 DNA reads TGTGCCAGCTCCACTCTGGGGGAGGCTAACTATGGCTACACCTTC.